One and the same sample provided the 15 T cell receptor beta chains below, sequenced in a study of T-cell reconstitution after alpha-beta-depleted transplantation in children (dated by TCRdb to 2015 to 2016). What this sample's treatment or condition label stands for: allogeneic hematopoietic cell transplantation with graft depleted of TCRalphabeta T cells and CD19 B cells. Receptor amplification or capture employed PCR. Sequencing relied on an Illumina HiSeq 2500. TCR libraries were prepared with molecular barcoding, using unique molecular identifiers to normalize TCRbeta repertoire quantification. TCRdb handled the public reads itself, with Q25 trimming in fastp and clone calling in MiXCR, and kept productive beta chains. Rows with a matching CDR3 protein are joined into one entry that keeps the most common DNA and genes. In this sample the table shows fewer than 500,000 distinct CDR3 sequences, around two fifths of which occur a single time. Under 35% of the sample comes from the top ten.

Specimen: PBMCs, collected before TCRalphabeta/CD19-depleted stem cell transplant. These receptors were taken from a girl aged 2 to 9 with aplastic anemia, due to receive a stem cell transplant.

V usage is TRBV12-3 or TRBV12-4 and J usage is TRBJ2-3; TRBD2 might be the D (5 bases). This CDR3 is built from 13 residues. Trimming shortened V by 5 bases and J by 6 bases, and 12 bases separated the two germline ends. DNA for the CDR3: TGTGCCAGCAGTGGCCGAGCGGTGGATACGCAGTATTTT. Translating it yields CASSGRAVDTQYF.

This clonotype was observed at least ten times. This chain links TRBV14 with TRBJ2-3, with a tentative D call TRBD1 (5 bases). Germline CDR1 reads SGHDN; CDR2 reads FVKESK. Trimming pared 0 bases from V and 3 bases from J, leaving 13 bases between. CDR3 length: 16 residues. CDR3 sequence (DNA): TGTGCCAGCAGCCAAGAGTCGTACCCAGGGACAGATACGCAGTATTTT. Translated, it gives CASSQESYPGTDTQYF.

This clonotype was observed many times. The V call is TRBV12-3 or TRBV12-4, the J call TRBJ1-1; no reliable D call. The V gene lost 8 bases and the J gene lost 5 bases, with 15 bases spanning the gap. The CDR3 has 13 residues. Here the CDR3 DNA reads TGTGCCAGCCTCCCCCCGGGCGGGACTGAAGCTTTCTTT. Residues: CASLPPGGTEAFF.

Regarding this clonotype: This CDR3 fails to terminate in the conserved phenylalanine or tryptophan, so it likely reflects a read error. The DNA is left out, because the CDR3 cannot be placed on it with certainty; the CDR3 is given as TCRdb lists it. The chain links TRBV7-9 to TRBJ1-1; the table's TRBD1 call for D was not verified on the DNA. Germline CDR1 reads SEHNR; CDR2 reads FQNEAQ (reference sequence). Ends included, the CDR3 has 11 residues. CDR3 loop: CASSAYNPGQG.

This clonotype was detected ten times or more. This chain joins TRBV12-3 or TRBV12-4 and TRBJ2-5, with TRBD2 as a possible D gene (6 bases). The CDR3 is made up of 12 amino acids. Trimming shortened V by 3 bases and J by 4 bases, and 6 bases separated the two germline ends. The CDR3 loop reads CASSFGGETQYF. CDR3 nucleotide sequence: TGTGCCAGCAGTTTCGGGGGAGAGACCCAGTACTTC.

This clonotype was counted only a few times. The genes are TRBV20-1 and TRBJ1-2; 8 nucleotides agree with TRBD1. Per the germline V gene, CDR1 is DFQATT and CDR2 is SNEGSKA (reference sequence). V was clipped by 4 bases and J by 2 bases; unmatched bases: 9. CDR3 length equals 15 residues. DNA for the CDR3: TGCAGTGCTACCGGACAGGGTACGGAAAACTATGGCTACACCTTC. Protein product: CSATGQGTENYGYTF.

This sequence joins TRBV12-3 or TRBV12-4 and TRBJ1-2, with unresolved D. This CDR3 comprises 14 residues. The V end lost 2 bases, the J end lost 2 bases, and 9 bases lay between the germline ends. CDR3 DNA: TGTGCCAGCAGTTTATGGCATCTCAACTATGGCTACACCTTC. It translates to CASSLWHLNYGYTF.

This clonotype was observed once. The chain couples TRBV20-1 to TRBJ2-5, with 8 bases matching TRBD2. Losses at the gene ends were 4 bases for V and 3 bases for J; bases not matched to a gene: 7. The CDR3 has 14 residues. Germline CDR1 DFQATT, CDR2 SNEGSKA (reference sequence). This CDR3 reads CSATLAGRKETQYF. Written as DNA, the CDR3 is TGCAGTGCTACTCTAGCGGGTAGAAAAGAGACCCAGTACTTC.

This clonotype showed up just a few times. This chain joins TRBV28 and TRBJ2-1; 8 nucleotides match TRBD2. V shed 3 bases and J 2 bases; nucleotides not matched to a gene: 12. CDR1 is MDHEN and CDR2 is SYDVKM in the germline V gene. The CDR3 runs to 18 residues. The CDR3, as DNA: TGTGCCAGCAGTTTGGGTCGTGTGGCGGGAGGCACCTACAATGAGCAGTTCTTC. Protein sequence: CASSLGRVAGGTYNEQFF. The full variable domain, its missing parts supplied by reference TRBV28 and TRBJ2-1, is DVKVTQSSRYLVKRTGEKVFLECVQDMDHENMFWYRQDPGLGLRLIYFSYDVKMKEKGDIPEGYSVSREKKERFSLILESASTNQTSMYLCASSLGRVAGGTYNEQFFGPGTRLTVL.

In regard to this clonotype: One base away lies a much larger clone, so this may be a sequencing read error. J is TRBJ1-5 and V is TRBV3-1; D is unresolved. The CDR3 has 15 amino acids. Looked up from germline, CDR1 is LGHDT and CDR2 is YNNKEL (reference sequence). CDR3 sequence (DNA): TGTGCCACCAGCCAAGATGGGGTCCCCAATCAGCCCCAGCATTTT. This gives the protein CATSQDGVPNQPQHF.

This clonotype appeared a few times. DNA of the CDR3: TGCAGTGCTAGAAGTTCCGGGGATCAGCCCCAGCATTTT. Translated: CSARSSGDQPQHF. The J gene is TRBJ1-5, the V gene TRBV20-1; no definite D call. This CDR3 comprises 13 residues. Deletions cut 2 bases from V and 5 bases from J, with 10 bases between. Germline lookup yields CDR1 DFQATT and CDR2 SNEGSKA (reference sequence).

This clonotype showed up many times. The J gene is TRBJ2-1, the V gene TRBV28; TRBD2 aligns across 10 bases. CDR1 is MDHEN and CDR2 is SYDVKM in the germline V gene. Trimming at V came to 6 bases and at J to 2 bases, leaving 10 bases not matched to a gene. This CDR3 spans 17 amino acids. The CDR3 DNA is TGTGCCAGCAGACCAGCGGGAGGGCCCTTAGCCTACAATGAGCAGTTCTTC. This gives the protein CASRPAGGPLAYNEQFF.

This clonotype was recorded at least ten times. The chain uses TRBV4-1 and TRBJ1-4; TRBD1 matches 7 bases. This CDR3 spans 14 amino acids. Trimming removed 4 bases from V and 3 bases from J; junction bases left unmatched: 2. CDR1 MGHRA and CDR2 YSYEKL come from the germline V gene. The chain's CDR3 is CASSPGTANEKLFF. CDR3 nucleotides: TGCGCCAGCAGCCCCGGGACAGCTAATGAAAAACTGTTTTTT.

This clonotype was picked up many times. The gene calls are TRBV15 and TRBJ1-2, with a tentative D call TRBD1 (6 bases). V lost 3 bases and J lost 8, with 13 bases in between. The CDR3 contains 13 residues. Germline loops: CDR1 LNHNV, CDR2 YYDKDF (reference sequence). The CDR3 nucleotides read TGTGCCACCAGCAGGGAGACAGGAAGGGGCTACACCTTC. As protein: CATSRETGRGYTF.

This chain links TRBV7-2 with TRBJ1-2; no clear D gene. Trimming pared 1 base from V and 2 bases from J, leaving 11 bases between. This CDR3 has 15 amino acids. CDR1 and CDR2 from the germline V gene are SGHTA and FQGNSA. CDR3 residues: CASSLVSDGNYGYTF. The CDR3 bases are TGTGCCAGCAGCTTAGTTTCTGACGGAAACTATGGCTACACCTTC.